Given below is one T cell receptor (beta chain) in context. Its recognized antigen is unknown. No much larger clone is present one base from it, and per-base qualities are unavailable. Genomic DNA was extracted from sorted cells for sequencing of the TCRbeta CDR3 region. The immunoSEQ Assay was used for sequencing of TCRbeta CDR3 regions. TCRdb provides this immuneACCESS table in a form limited to in-frame rearrangements. Some clones are lacking; in checked studies, under half of them reflect an unresolved V gene, and why the rest are absent is not known. The sample yields about 53,000 clones; 88% were counted once. The ten largest clones capture approximately 1.6% of the sample. This record belongs to a study of OX40 agonist ivuxolimab in advanced cancers. A note on the overall study: Ivuxolimab was an agonistic, fully human IgG2 monoclonal antibody directed against OX40 (CD134), a costimulatory receptor. Intravenous ivuxolimab was administered to patients every 2 weeks at six dose levels: 0.01, 0.1, 0.3, 1.5, 3 and 10 mg/kg. Of the 50 to 55 dose-escalation patients, hepatocellular carcinoma was present in roughly 19, melanoma in roughly 15, renal cell carcinoma in 9 and head and neck cancer in 9. A male proportion of 75% to 85% and a mean age of approximately 58 years, ranging from about 23 to 79, were recorded for the dose-escalation cohort. Patients were allowed to have had prior anti-PD-1, anti-PD-L1 or anti-CTLA-4 therapy, and 30% to 40% of the dose-escalation patients had been treated with checkpoint inhibitors. Three dose-escalation patients achieved partial responses, one with hepatocellular carcinoma and two with cutaneous melanoma. Peripheral TCRbeta sequencing was intended to test whether TCR sequence diversity was altered and clonal T-cell expansion was caused by ivuxolimab. The monotherapy dose-escalation portion (N ≈ 50 patients) of the phase I ivuxolimab trial is reported in the paper.

Patients with autoimmune disease history or receiving systemic immunosuppression were excluded from the trial. In every dose cohort, peripheral blood was drawn for TCR sequencing at baseline, cycle 4 day 1, and cycle 7 day 1. Samples were obtained from an open-label, multicenter, first-in-human phase I dose-escalation trial of ivuxolimab. Adults with locally advanced or metastatic head and neck squamous cell, hepatocellular, melanoma or renal cell carcinoma were enrolled in the trial. CD4+ and CD8+ T cells were sorted separately from peripheral blood before TCR sequencing. The paper's findings and limits, for the study overall: At doses of 0.1 to 3.0 mg/kg, clonal expansion of both CD4+ and CD8+ T cells in blood was seen between baseline and week 6. In the 0.1-3.0 mg/kg groups, partial responders were among the patients with the lowest normalized peripheral clonal expansion, particularly in CD8+ T cells. On average, CD8+ T cells showed more expanded clones than CD4+ T cells after ivuxolimab. Low levels of normalized T-cell clonal expansion were also seen in some nonresponding patients. Which antigens the clonally expanded peripheral T cells were specific for was not determined.

The specimen was CD4+ or CD8+ T cells sorted from blood, collected in a trial of the OX40 agonist ivuxolimab. The sequence derives from an adult with an advanced solid tumor such as melanoma, head and neck, liver or kidney cancer.

The DNA is as follows: TGTGCCAGCAGCTCTCAGAGCTCTGGGGCCAACGTCCTGACTTTC. This sequence encodes CASSSQSSGANVLTF. This sequence uses TRBV5-4 and TRBJ2-6, with the identity of the D gene unclear. CDR1 and CDR2 are read off the germline V gene (reference sequence) as SGHNT and YYREEE. V is shortened by 3 bases, J by 0 bases, and the region joining them spans 7 bases. The CDR3 numbers 15 residues from cysteine through phenylalanine. Here the CDR3 DNA is all that survives: 45 bases in frame from base 1.